These T cell receptor beta chains were read from a single sample in a study of blood T cell repertoires in COVID-19. Repertoires were generated with immunoSEQ multiplex PCR, while TCRdb's copy carries only in-frame clones and drops some. Of about 240,000 clones in the sample, roughly 80% were seen once. Sequencing was done on a sample of peripheral blood. These receptors were obtained from a woman between 18 and 30 years old with acute or convalescent COVID-19. CDR3s include the opening cysteine and the closing phenylalanine or tryptophan. The D gene is left open where the match is weak.

V gene: TRBV28; D gene: NA; CDR3 protein: CASSPAGFVGVQETQYF
V gene: TRBV27; D gene: NA; CDR3 protein: CASSLGWPTDYEQYF
V gene: TRBV20-1; D gene: TRBD1; CDR3 protein: CSPKQGNEQYF
V gene: TRBV5-1; D gene: TRBD2; CDR3 protein: CASSLGHSGSYNEQFF
V gene: TRBV6-5; D gene: TRBD1; CDR3 protein: CASSPHTGENTEAFF
V gene: TRBV27; D gene: NA; CDR3 protein: CASSPNSYEQYF
V gene: TRBV7-2; D gene: NA; CDR3 protein: CASSSDHQETQYF
V gene: TRBV9; D gene: NA; CDR3 protein: CASSVEGAGSPLHF
V gene: TRBV6-2/TRBV6-3; D gene: NA; CDR3 protein: CASSRPPGGRDYGYTF
V gene: TRBV4-3; D gene: TRBD2; CDR3 protein: CASSQAGEGTQYF
V gene: TRBV5-4; D gene: TRBD1; CDR3 protein: CASSVQGAADTQYF
V gene: TRBV5-6; D gene: TRBD1; CDR3 protein: CASSEGGRSGANVLTF
V gene: TRBV3-1/TRBV3-2; D gene: NA; CDR3 protein: CASSQEDRITEAFF
V gene: TRBV5-6; D gene: TRBD2; CDR3 protein: CASSLIAGGPENEQFF
V gene: TRBV28; D gene: NA; CDR3 protein: CASSFATGTPDWGVSYEQYF
V gene: TRBV3-1/TRBV3-2; D gene: NA; CDR3 protein: CASSQYRMVTATNEKLFF
V gene: TRBV7-9; D gene: NA; CDR3 protein: CASSQTRARGGDTQYF
V gene: TRBV6-5; D gene: TRBD1; CDR3 protein: CASSYGQEREKLFF
V gene: TRBV5-1; D gene: TRBD1; CDR3 protein: CASSAGTAIYEQYF
V gene: TRBV4-1; D gene: TRBD1; CDR3 protein: CASSPGQGYGYTF
V gene: TRBV27; D gene: NA; CDR3 protein: CASSLSSVHEQYF
V gene: TRBV12-3/TRBV12-4; D gene: NA; CDR3 protein: CASSFFQNTEAFF
V gene: TRBV4-3; D gene: TRBD1; CDR3 protein: CASSQDSRGKETQYF
V gene: TRBV7-8; D gene: TRBD1; CDR3 protein: CASSLRGQGYTGELFF
V gene: TRBV5-1; D gene: NA; CDR3 protein: CASSTGPSTDTQYF
V gene: TRBV28; D gene: NA; CDR3 protein: CASSLGGIPGNTIYF
V gene: TRBV15; D gene: TRBD1; CDR3 protein: CATSRGQGMLETQYF
V gene: TRBV4-2; D gene: TRBD2; CDR3 protein: CASSQERLAGDHYEQYF
V gene: TRBV6-5; D gene: NA; CDR3 protein: CASVHGGNQPQHF
V gene: TRBV7-2; D gene: NA; CDR3 protein: CASSARPGTLNYGYTF
V gene: TRBV19; D gene: NA; CDR3 protein: CASSIRSQPDQPQHF